These 4 T cell receptor beta chains share one sample of origin, sequenced in a study of OX40 agonist ivuxolimab in advanced cancers. Profiling relied on immunoSEQ multiplex PCR, and the TCRdb table lists in-frame clones only, not all of them. The profile shows fewer than 85,000 clones, 85% to 90% of them singletons. Sequenced here: CD4+ or CD8+ T cells sorted from blood, sampled in a trial of the OX40 agonist ivuxolimab. The receptors come from an adult with an advanced solid tumor such as melanoma, head and neck, liver or kidney cancer.

J is TRBJ1-1 and V is TRBV7-8; a possible D gene is TRBD1 (5 bases). Germline V gene data show CDR1 as SGHVS and CDR2 as FQNEAQ. This CDR3 contains 12 residues. Trimming shortened V by 5 bases and J by 8 bases, and 12 bases separated the two germline ends. Written as DNA, the CDR3 is TGTGCCAGCAGCCGGGTGGGGCAAGAAGCTTTCTTT. This codes for CASSRVGQEAFF. The whole variable domain, filled in from reference TRBV7-8 and TRBJ1-1, reads GAGVSQSPRYKVAKRGQDVALRCDPISGHVSLFWYQQALGQGPEFLTYFQNEAQLDKSGLPSDRFFAERPEGSVSTLKIQRTQQEDSAVYLCASSRVGQEAFFGQGTRLTVV.

The chain combines TRBV5-5 with TRBJ1-2, with 7 nucleotides matching TRBD1. Looked up from germline, CDR1 is SGHKS and CDR2 is YYEKEE (reference sequence). Losses at the gene ends were 3 bases for V and 7 bases for J; bases not matched to a gene: 15. The CDR3 runs to 16 residues. The CDR3 region has the DNA TGTGCCAGCAGCTGGGGAGACAGGGCTGAAGGCGGTGGCTACACCTTC. This encodes CASSWGDRAEGGGYTF.

The V gene is TRBV9, the J gene TRBJ1-3; tentative D call: TRBD1 (5 bases). CDR1 is SGDLS and CDR2 is YYNGEE in the germline V gene. The V end was cut by 0 bases, the J end by 4 bases, with 8 bases between. The CDR3 length is 14 residues. The CDR3: CASSVEWDGNTIYF. In nucleotides, the CDR3 is TGTGCCAGCAGCGTAGAGTGGGACGGAAACACCATATATTTT.

V is TRBV27 and J is TRBJ1-6; the D is unclear. Trimming stripped 3 bases from V and 9 bases from J, with 6 bases between. The CDR3 has 12 amino acids. The V gene's germline CDR1 is MNHEY and CDR2 SMNVEV (reference sequence). The DNA of the CDR3 is TGTGCCAGCAGTTTGAACGGTTCACCCCTCCACTTT. Translated, it gives CASSLNGSPLHF.